These 16 T cell receptor beta chains share one sample of origin, sequenced in a study of blood T cell repertoires in COVID-19. Generated by immunoSEQ multiplex PCR, the TCRdb table keeps only in-frame clones and is missing some. The sample lists about 87,000 clones, approximately 85% occurring once. Sequencing input: peripheral blood. These receptors were collected from a woman older than 75 with COVID-19, enrolled during active disease.

In this sample, this clone turned up once. The chain links TRBV30 to TRBJ2-1, with D perhaps matching TRBD2 (6 bases). Germline lookup yields CDR1 GTSNPN and CDR2 SVGIG (reference sequence). Deletions cut 2 bases from V and 0 bases from J, with 11 bases between. The CDR3 covers 15 residues. CDR3 in amino acids: CAWSTGLGSYNEQFF. DNA of the CDR3: TGTGCCTGGAGTACGGGACTTGGCTCCTACAATGAGCAGTTCTTC.

The V call is TRBV3-1 (or the pseudogene TRBV3-2), the J call TRBJ2-3, with 10 bases aligning to TRBD2. The ends lost 3 bases at V and 4 bases at J; junction bases unmatched: 7. The V gene's germline CDR1 is LGHDT and CDR2 YNNKEL (reference sequence). CDR3 length: 16 residues. The CDR3 sequence is CASSHERGGDADTQYF. CDR3 nucleotides: TGTGCCAGCAGCCATGAGCGGGGGGGCGACGCAGATACGCAGTATTTT.

The chain couples TRBV7-2 to TRBJ2-7; no definite D call. Germline CDR1 SGHTA, CDR2 FQGNSA. Trimming stripped 5 bases from V and 1 base from J, with 15 bases between. The CDR3 loop spans 15 amino acids. The CDR3 sequence is CASSPPSDGSYEQYF. Written as DNA, the CDR3 is TGTGCCAGCAGCCCACCATCAGACGGGTCCTACGAGCAGTACTTC. The whole variable domain, filled in from reference TRBV7-2 and TRBJ2-7, reads GAGVSQSPSNKVTEKGKDVELRCDPISGHTALYWYRQSLGQGLEFLIYFQGNSAPDKSGLPSDRFSAERTGGSVSTLTIQRTQQEDSAVYLCASSPPSDGSYEQYFGPGTRLTVT.

The chain has TRBV5-4 and TRBJ2-2; the match to TRBD2 covers 14 bases. This CDR3 comprises 17 residues. Per the germline V gene, CDR1 is SGHNT and CDR2 is YYREEE (reference sequence). V trimming: 4 bases; J trimming: 1 base; junction bases outside the gene matches: 3. In nucleotides, the CDR3 is TGTGCCAGCAGCCCGGGACTAGCGGGAGTGAACACCGGGGAGCTGTTTTTT. This translates into CASSPGLAGVNTGELFF.

The chain links TRBV21-1 to TRBJ2-2; whether TRBD1, the table's D call, matches the DNA was not checked. TRBV21-1 is a known pseudogene. The CDR3 has 22 amino acids. Written as DNA, the CDR3 is TGTGCCAGCAGCAACCGCGCCTCTCCCGGGACAGGGGGCCTAGGCAACACCGGGGAGCTGTTTTTT. Its protein product is CASSNRASPGTGGLGNTGELFF.

The V and J genes are TRBV5-1 and TRBJ2-6; possible D gene TRBD1, 5 bases. This CDR3 has 15 amino acids. Per the germline V gene, CDR1 is SGHRS and CDR2 is YFSETQ. Trimming pared 1 base from V and 1 base from J, leaving 6 bases between. The CDR3 DNA reads as TGCGCCAGCAGCTTGCAGGGATCTGGGGCCAACGTCCTGACTTTC. This gives the protein CASSLQGSGANVLTF. Full variable domain (missing parts from reference TRBV5-1 and TRBJ2-6): KAGVTQTPRYLIKTRGQQVTLSCSPISGHRSVSWYQQTPGQGLQFLFEYFSETQRNKGNFPGRFSGRQFSNSRSEMNVSTLELGDSALYLCASSLQGSGANVLTFGAGSRLTVL.

The chain joins TRBV30 to TRBJ2-4; 14 bases match TRBD2. V lost 5 bases and J lost 9; bases outside the gene matches: 0. This CDR3 contains 12 residues. Germline V gene data show CDR1 as GTSNPN and CDR2 as SVGIG (reference sequence). CDR3 sequence reads: CAWGLAGGIQYF. CDR3 bases: TGTGCCTGGGGACTAGCGGGAGGCATTCAGTACTTC.

The gene calls are TRBV7-3 and TRBJ2-2, with a weak D call TRBD2 (5 bases). Per the germline V gene, CDR1 is SGHTA and CDR2 is FQGTGA. The germline V and J ends were trimmed by 4 bases and 2 bases, with 8 bases remaining between them. The CDR3 totals 14 residues. The CDR3 DNA reads TGTGCCAGCAGCTCCCGGACTAACACCGGGGAGCTGTTTTTT. Its protein is CASSSRTNTGELFF.

The chain links TRBV6-2 or TRBV6-3 to TRBJ2-3; 13 bases are a match to TRBD2. Germline loops: CDR1 MNHEY, CDR2 SVGEGT. The CDR3 is 15 amino acids. The V gene end was trimmed by 2 bases and the J gene end by 5 bases; junction bases not matched to a gene: 1. This CDR3 reads CASSYGTSGIDTQYF. The DNA for the CDR3 is TGTGCCAGCAGTTACGGGACTAGCGGGATAGATACGCAGTATTTT.

The sample holds a few counts of this clone. The gene calls are TRBV11-2 and TRBJ2-2; D gene ambiguous. The CDR3 spans 15 residues. V lost 1 base, J lost 4 bases, and 10 bases lay in between. CDR1 SGHAT and CDR2 FQNNGV come from the germline V gene. Written as DNA, the CDR3 is TGTGCCAGCAGCTTAGGTCGGAGTGCCACCGGGGAGCTGTTTTTT. Translation gives CASSLGRSATGELFF.

The chain has TRBV5-1 and TRBJ2-1; maybe TRBD2 (5 bases). Germline values: CDR1 SGHRS, CDR2 YFSETQ. V gave up 1 base and J gave up 2 bases, with 13 bases separating them. The CDR3 consists of 16 residues. The CDR3 sequence: CASSLRSQRAYNEQFF. The CDR3 DNA reads TGCGCCAGCAGCTTGCGGAGTCAGAGGGCCTACAATGAGCAGTTCTTC.

The CDR3 sequence: CASSRTDQETQYF. As DNA, the CDR3 is TGTGCCAGCAGTAGGACAGACCAAGAGACCCAGTACTTC. The rearrangement joins TRBV2 to TRBJ2-5, with D possibly being TRBD1 (6 bases). Germline V lookup: CDR1 SNHLY, CDR2 FYNNEI. The CDR3 runs 13 residues. Trimming left V 5 bases short and J 0 bases short, with 7 bases between.

The chain joins TRBV5-6 to TRBJ2-2, with D tentatively TRBD2 (5 bases). Trimming shortened V by 4 bases and J by 1 base, and 11 bases separated the two germline ends. The germline V gene has CDR1 SGHDT and CDR2 YYEEEE. This CDR3 region has 15 residues. CDR3 region: CASSPVGRNTGELFF. The DNA of the CDR3 is TGTGCCAGCAGCCCGGTGGGGAGGAACACCGGGGAGCTGTTTTTT.

The genes are TRBV18 and TRBJ2-1, with D perhaps matching TRBD1 (6 bases). The V end was cut by 2 bases, the J end by 6 bases, with 17 bases between. The V gene's germline CDR1 is KGHSH and CDR2 LQKENI. CDR3 length: 16 amino acids. The DNA of the CDR3 is TGTGCCAGCTCACCAAAGACAGGAGTAGGTTCCAATGAGCAGTTCTTC. Translating gives CASSPKTGVGSNEQFF.

The rearrangement links TRBV30 to TRBJ2-5, with a possible D match to TRBD2 (6 bases). Germline V gene data show CDR1 as GTSNPN and CDR2 as SVGIG (reference sequence). Trimming shortened V by 0 bases and J by 0 bases, and 23 bases separated the two germline ends. The CDR3 sequence is 19 residues long. Written as DNA, the CDR3 is TGTGCCTGGAGTGTAATGGGATTTGCTGCGGGGACCCACCAAGAGACCCAGTACTTC. As protein: CAWSVMGFAAGTHQETQYF. The complete variable domain, with remaining parts taken from reference TRBV30 and TRBJ2-5, reads SQTIHQWPATLVQPVGSPLSLECTVEGTSNPNLYWYRQAAGRGLQLLFYSVGIGQISSEVPQNLSASRPQDRQFILSSKKLLLSDSGFYLCAWSVMGFAAGTHQETQYFGPGTRLLVL.

This chain links TRBV27 with TRBJ1-6; TRBD1 agrees at 8 bases. CDR1 and CDR2 (germline): MNHEY, SMNVEV (reference sequence). The CDR3 extends over 16 amino acids. J was trimmed by 7 bases and V by 4 bases; bases with no gene match: 9. CDR3: CASSSLRQGWNSPLHF. CDR3 sequence (DNA): TGTGCCAGCAGTTCCCTCAGACAGGGGTGGAATTCACCCCTCCACTTT.